The 26 T cell receptor beta chains listed next were all sequenced from one sample in a study of shared T cell receptors in the human thymus. Generated by immunoSEQ multiplex PCR, the TCRdb table keeps only in-frame clones and is missing some. The sample carries about 540,000 clones, about 84% recorded once. Another study also made use of these data, one on human thymus T cells.

The sequencing input was thymocytes. The receptors were sampled from a boy less than two years old with a congenital heart defect.

The chain employs TRBV6-6 and TRBJ2-1; D possibly uses TRBD1 or TRBD2 (5 bases each). CDR1 MNHNY and CDR2 SVGAGI come from the germline V gene (reference sequence). The CDR3 consists of 15 residues. V was cut by 4 bases and J by 5 bases, with 15 bases left in between. In DNA form, the CDR3 reads TGTGCCAGCAGTTCCTCGGGGAAGGGGAACAATGAGCAGTTCTTC. Amino acids: CASSSSGKGNNEQFF.

The chain links TRBV2 to TRBJ1-5; 10 bases fit TRBD1. The germline V gene has CDR1 SNHLY and CDR2 FYNNEI. V shed 2 bases, J shed 0 bases, and the junction held 10 bases outside the gene matches. The CDR3 runs to 19 residues. CDR3 sequence reads: CASSEYGWTGGDSNQPQHF. The CDR3 nucleotides are TGTGCCAGCAGTGAATACGGATGGACAGGGGGTGATAGCAATCAGCCCCAGCATTTT.

The chain combines TRBV7-9 with TRBJ2-5; 10 bases fit TRBD1. CDR3 length: 17 amino acids. J was trimmed by 4 bases and V by 5 bases; bases with no gene match: 13. CDR1 and CDR2 from the germline V gene are SEHNR and FQNEAQ (reference sequence). The CDR3 DNA is TGTGCCAGCAGCCCACGCCACGCCGACAGGGGGCGAGAGACCCAGTACTTC. As protein: CASSPRHADRGRETQYF.

The chain uses TRBV2 and TRBJ2-7, with 8 bases aligning to TRBD1. This CDR3 spans 12 amino acids. The V gene end was trimmed by 7 bases and the J gene end by 7 bases; junction bases not matched to a gene: 6. Germline V gene sequence: CDR1 SNHLY, CDR2 FYNNEI. The CDR3 reads CASTDRGEEQYF. The CDR3 DNA follows: TGTGCCAGCACTGACAGGGGTGAGGAGCAGTACTTC.

This clone appeared a few times. The chain recombines TRBV29-1 with TRBJ1-1; D might be TRBD1 (6 bases). CDR1 is SQVTM, CDR2 ANQGSEA, per germline. The CDR3 runs 14 residues. With 6 bases removed from V and 4 bases from J, the gap between germline ends came to 18 bases. In nucleotides, the CDR3 is TGCAGCGTCAGACAGGCTCCACGGGGCACTGAAGCTTTCTTT. Protein sequence: CSVRQAPRGTEAFF.

The sample holds a few counts of this clone. The chain couples TRBV12-5 to TRBJ1-3; D uncertain. V lost 3 bases and J lost 4, with 19 bases in between. CDR1 is LGHNT and CDR2 is FRNRAP in the germline V gene. This CDR3 has 17 residues. CDR3 amino acids: CASGFVWKGGRGNTIYF. In nucleotides, the CDR3 is TGTGCTAGTGGTTTCGTGTGGAAGGGCGGGCGAGGAAACACCATATATTTT.

J is TRBJ1-2 and V is TRBV29-1, with D hard to call. The CDR3 consists of 16 residues. V lost 0 bases and J 5 bases, leaving 19 bases between the germline ends. Germline V gene sequence: CDR1 SQVTM, CDR2 ANQGSEA. CDR3 sequence: CSVEDRRTSYIYGYTF. Written as DNA, the CDR3 is TGCAGCGTTGAAGATCGGAGGACCTCCTACATTTATGGCTACACCTTC.

The chain links TRBV18 to TRBJ1-4; the match to TRBD1 covers 8 bases. V dropped 2 bases and J dropped 7; count of bases not matched to a gene: 24. There are 21 residues in the CDR3. Per germline, CDR1 KGHSH and CDR2 LQKENI. The CDR3 nucleotides are TGTGCCAGCTCACCAGGAGTTCGGGACAGGCCATCTGGAAGCGAAGGTGAAAAACTGTTTTTT. This translates into CASSPGVRDRPSGSEGEKLFF.

V and J are TRBV7-7 and TRBJ1-1; D uncertain. Germline values: CDR1 SSHAT, CDR2 FNYEAQ (reference sequence). The CDR3 loop spans 13 amino acids. Trimming took off 3 bases at V and 5 bases at J, with 10 bases between the two ends. CDR3 DNA sequence: TGTGCCAGCAGCTTCCGGGTGTGGACTGAAGCTTTCTTT. As protein: CASSFRVWTEAFF.

This clone has only one observation. This chain connects TRBV23-1 to TRBJ2-3, with TRBD1 matching over 12 bases. TRBV23-1 is identified as an open reading frame with a role that is uncertain. The CDR3 consists of 14 residues. The V and J ends lost 6 bases and 6 bases, in that order; junction bases with no gene match: 4. CDR3 sequence (DNA): TGCGCCAGCAGCCTGGGACAGGGGGCCGATACGCAGTATTTT. Its protein product is CASSLGQGADTQYF.

The chain uses TRBV7-2 and TRBJ2-1; a possible D gene is TRBD2 (6 bases). Per germline, CDR1 SGHTA and CDR2 FQGNSA. The CDR3 contains 18 residues. V lost 0 bases and J 5 bases, leaving 20 bases between the germline ends. In DNA form, the CDR3 reads TGTGCCAGCAGCTTAGCGGGCGGGGCCCCAATCCCCCACAATGAGCAGTTCTTC. It translates to CASSLAGGAPIPHNEQFF. The full variable domain, in which reference TRBV7-2 and TRBJ2-1 provide the parts outside the CDR3, is GAGVSQSPSNKVTEKGKDVELRCDPISGHTALYWYRQSLGQGLEFLIYFQGNSAPDKSGLPSDRFSAERTGGSVSTLTIQRTQQEDSAVYLCASSLAGGAPIPHNEQFFGPGTRLTVL.

V is TRBV5-1 and J is TRBJ2-5; tentatively, D is TRBD1 (5 bases). Deletions cut 3 bases from V and 2 bases from J, with 17 bases between. The CDR3 covers 16 residues. The germline CDR1 and CDR2 sequences are SGHRS and YFSETQ. The CDR3 loop is CASSSGPRWAQETQYF. The CDR3 bases are TGCGCCAGCAGCTCAGGGCCCAGATGGGCGCAAGAGACCCAGTACTTC. Full variable domain (outside the CDR3, taken from reference TRBV5-1 and TRBJ2-5): KAGVTQTPRYLIKTRGQQVTLSCSPISGHRSVSWYQQTPGQGLQFLFEYFSETQRNKGNFPGRFSGRQFSNSRSEMNVSTLELGDSALYLCASSSGPRWAQETQYFGPGTRLLVL.

This clone was seen just once. V is TRBV28 and J is TRBJ2-5; 13 nucleotides agree with TRBD2. Germline V gene data show CDR1 as MDHEN and CDR2 as SYDVKM. There are 17 residues in the CDR3. V dropped 4 bases and J dropped 1; count of bases not matched to a gene: 6. The CDR3 nucleotides are TGTGCCAGCAGTTGGGGACTAGCGGGGAGCTCCCAAGAGACCCAGTACTTC. Its protein product is CASSWGLAGSSQETQYF.

The chain is built from TRBV15 and TRBJ2-5, with D perhaps matching TRBD1 (7 bases). The CDR3 consists of 14 residues. V was cut by 6 bases and J by 4 bases, with 15 bases left in between. The germline CDR1 and CDR2 sequences are LNHNV and YYDKDF (reference sequence). Here the CDR3 reads CATRIGGGGETQYF. The CDR3 nucleotides are TGTGCCACCAGGATAGGAGGGGGCGGAGAGACCCAGTACTTC.

The rearrangement joins TRBV5-1 to TRBJ2-3; 9 bases align to TRBD2. Germline trimming cut 3 bases from V and 2 bases from J; bases unmatched to any gene: 7. The CDR3 totals 16 residues. Per the germline V gene, CDR1 is SGHRS and CDR2 is YFSETQ. CDR3 sequence (DNA): TGCGCCAGCAGCTACTATAGCGGGGGTTACACAGATACGCAGTATTTT. Protein: CASSYYSGGYTDTQYF.

The chain uses TRBV5-1 and TRBJ2-3; 8 nucleotides align to TRBD2. Looked up from germline, CDR1 is SGHRS and CDR2 is YFSETQ. This CDR3 spans 17 amino acids. J lost 1 base, V lost 2 bases, and 9 bases had no gene match. In DNA form, the CDR3 reads TGCGCCAGCAGCTTCCCGGCTCGGGAGGGGGGCACAGATACGCAGTATTTT. Translation gives CASSFPAREGGTDTQYF.

The chain employs TRBV7-3 and TRBJ2-3, with 12 bases lining up with TRBD2. The CDR3 is 17 amino acids. The V segment lost 2 bases and the J segment 1 base; nucleotides outside the gene matches: 4. CDR1 is SGHTA and CDR2 is FQGTGA in the germline V gene. The CDR3 region has the DNA TGTGCCAGCAGCTTACGACTAGCGGGAGTCGGCACAGATACGCAGTATTTT. Amino acid sequence: CASSLRLAGVGTDTQYF.

This clone occurred once. This rearrangement joins TRBV5-8 to TRBJ2-7; D is unresolved. Germline CDR1 SGHTS, CDR2 YDEGEE. Trimming left V 7 bases short and J 7 bases short, with 15 bases between. This CDR3 contains 12 residues. The CDR3 loop reads CASLTKSLEQYF. The CDR3, as DNA: TGTGCCAGCCTCACTAAAAGTTTGGAGCAGTACTTC.

The chain uses TRBV12-5 and TRBJ1-5; D might be TRBD1 (6 bases). This CDR3 is built from 15 residues. The V end was cut by 6 bases, the J end by 6 bases, with 18 bases between. Per germline, CDR1 LGHNT and CDR2 FRNRAP. The CDR3 DNA reads as TGTGCTAGTGGCCCCTCGATAGGGGGAACTCAGCCCCAGCATTTT. This encodes CASGPSIGGTQPQHF.

This chain connects TRBV6-5 to TRBJ2-2; D not resolved. V dropped 2 bases and J dropped 2 bases, with 6 bases sitting between them. CDR1 is MNHEY, CDR2 SVGAGI, per germline. The CDR3 is 14 amino acids. CDR3 bases: TGTGCCAGCAGTTACCCGTCTAACACCGGGGAGCTGTTTTTT. The encoded protein is CASSYPSNTGELFF.

The J gene is TRBJ2-1, the V gene TRBV6-5; tentative D call: TRBD1 (5 bases). Trimming pared 5 bases from V and 8 bases from J, leaving 10 bases between. Germline V lookup: CDR1 MNHEY, CDR2 SVGAGI. The length of the CDR3 is 12 residues. The CDR3 reads CASSLGADEQFF. In nucleotides, the CDR3 is TGTGCCAGCAGTCTAGGGGCGGATGAGCAGTTCTTC.

This clone was seen more than once but under ten times. The V and J genes are TRBV7-6 and TRBJ2-1; the D gene is possibly TRBD1 (5 bases). The CDR3 sequence is 14 residues long. CDR1 is SGHVS, CDR2 FNYEAQ, per germline. V lost 1 base and J 1 base, leaving 5 bases between the germline ends. The CDR3 is CASSLEGSYNEQFF. Here the CDR3 DNA reads TGTGCCAGCAGCTTAGAGGGGTCCTACAATGAGCAGTTCTTC. The full variable domain, rest sourced from reference TRBV7-6 and TRBJ2-1, is GAGVSQSPRYKVTKRGQDVALRCDPISGHVSLYWYRQALGQGPEFLTYFNYEAQQDKSGLPNDRFSAERPEGSISTLTIQRTEQRDSAMYRCASSLEGSYNEQFFGPGTRLTVL.

The V gene is TRBV5-4, the J gene TRBJ1-2; 8 bases match TRBD1. Germline V gene sequence: CDR1 SGHNT, CDR2 YYREEE (reference sequence). CDR3 length: 14 residues. The V segment lost 4 bases and the J segment 10 bases; nucleotides outside the gene matches: 12. CDR3 sequence reads: CASSASTTGDLYTF. Written as DNA, the CDR3 is TGTGCCAGCAGCGCGTCGACGACAGGGGATCTCTACACCTTC.

The V gene is TRBV15, the J gene TRBJ2-7; TRBD1 aligns across 7 bases. The V and J ends lost 3 bases and 2 bases, in that order; junction bases with no gene match: 13. This CDR3 comprises 17 residues. The germline gives CDR1 LNHNV, CDR2 YYDKDF (reference sequence). CDR3 protein: CATSRARDSSPPYEQYF. In nucleotides, the CDR3 is TGTGCCACCAGCAGGGCCAGGGACAGCAGTCCCCCCTACGAGCAGTACTTC.

This chain uses TRBV4-1 with TRBJ2-5; 8 bases line up with TRBD2. The germline V gene has CDR1 MGHRA and CDR2 YSYEKL. The CDR3 is made up of 15 amino acids. The V segment lost 0 bases and the J segment 2 bases; nucleotides outside the gene matches: 2. DNA for the CDR3: TGCGCCAGCAGCCAAGAACTAGCGGATCAAGAGACCCAGTACTTC. It encodes CASSQELADQETQYF.

The CDR3 sequence is CASSLGWVGSYNEQFF. The CDR3 DNA reads as TGTGCCAGCAGCTTGGGATGGGTAGGGAGCTACAATGAGCAGTTCTTC. The V gene is TRBV5-4, the J gene TRBJ2-1, with D perhaps matching TRBD2 (5 bases). CDR1 is SGHNT, CDR2 YYREEE, per germline (reference sequence). Trimming stripped 0 bases from V and 3 bases from J, with 13 bases between. The CDR3 contains 16 residues.